These 21 T cell receptor beta chains were all obtained from the same sample, sequenced in a study of CD8+ T cells in alopecia areata. Extracted RNA was reverse transcribed into cDNA, the sequencing template. Profiling relied on immunoSEQ multiplex PCR, and the TCRdb table lists in-frame clones only, not all of them. The sample contains 270,000 or so clones, none of them singletons. Markers including CD4, CD8alpha, NKG2D and NKG2ACE guided sorting of pooled cutaneous lymph node cells. Material: CD4+ T cells sorted from a lymph node. These receptors came from a C3H/HeJ mouse with alopecia areata. For this mouse line, the MHC haplotype is H2-k.

About this clone: Gene names and germline match the mouse. The read stops 4 residues short of the end of the CDR3; the missing end is completed from the germline J gene. The V and J genes are TRBV1 and TRBJ1-2, with 8 bases matching TRBD1. Germline CDR1 NSQYPW, CDR2 LRSPGD (reference sequence). The junction had 3 bases not matched to a gene; V was cut back by 3 bases and J by 3 bases. This CDR3 is 14 amino acids long. The sequenced CDR3 bases are TGCACCTGCAGTGCGGCAGGGGGCCACTCC. It yields the protein CTCSAAGGHS. From start to end, the CDR3 is CTCSAAGGHSDYTF.

This clone was observed a few times. All gene names here are mouse names. The CDR3 goes on 4 residues after the read ends, and that part is filled in from the germline J gene. The chain combines TRBV31 with TRBJ2-4; tentatively, D is TRBD2 (5 bases). Germline V lookup: CDR1 GKSSPN, CDR2 SITVG. CDR3 length: 15 amino acids. The V and J ends lost 2 bases and 0 bases respectively, with 12 bases between them. The DNA read from the CDR3 is TGTGCCTGGAGTTCCCGACTGACTAGTCAAAAC. This gives the protein CAWSSRLTSQN. The full CDR3 sequence reads CAWSSRLTSQNTLYF.

About this clone itself: Gene names are mouse gene names. Read coverage stops 4 residues before the CDR3 terminus; the germline J gene supplies the remainder. The chain links TRBV1 to TRBJ2-7; D unclear. CDR1 and CDR2 (germline): NSQYPW, LRSPGD (reference sequence). This CDR3 contains 13 residues. Trimming removed 4 bases at V and 3 bases at J, with 10 bases between. The CDR3 spells CTCSGHNIYEQYF. The sequenced CDR3 bases are TGCACCTGCAGTGGACACAATATCTAT.

This clone was detected a few times. Genes here carry mouse names. The CDR3 end is not reached by the read, which stops 4 residues before it; the germline J gene fills it in. The chain links TRBV31 to TRBJ1-2, with 10 nucleotides matching TRBD1. The CDR3 has 12 residues. Germline assignment: CDR1 GKSSPN and CDR2 SITVG. Trimming cost V 8 bases and J 3 bases; bases outside gene matches: 3. CDR3 sequence: CARDRGDSDYTF. The covered CDR3 bases are TGTGCCCGGGACAGGGGTGACTCC. Full variable domain (rest looked up from reference TRBV31 and TRBJ1-2): AQTIHQWPVAEIKAVGSPLSLGCTIKGKSSPNLYWYWQATGGTLQQLFYSITVGQVESVVQLNLSASRPKDDQFILSTEKLLLSHSGFYLCARDRGDSDYTFGSGTRLLVI.

This clone was seen a handful of times. Gene names follow the mouse nomenclature. The read halts 4 residues ahead of the CDR3 end, with the missing end drawn from the germline J gene. At the DNA level, this CDR3 is encoded by other sequences in the same sample as well. The chain employs TRBV12-1 and TRBJ1-2, with a possible D match to TRBD1 (6 bases). Germline CDR1 and CDR2: SGHSN and HYEKVE. This CDR3 comprises 15 residues. Trimming cost V 1 base and J 0 bases, with 11 bases left between them. The sequenced CDR3 bases are TGTGCCAGCTCTCTAACAGGGAGGGCAAACTCC. Translation: CASSLTGRANS. The whole CDR3 sequence reads CASSLTGRANSDYTF.

Comments on this clone: Mouse gene names apply. The CDR3 region is CASSTAYYAEQFF. The sequenced CDR3 bases are TGTGCCAGCAGTACAGCTTACTATGCT. The chain couples TRBV19 to TRBJ2-1; no clear D gene. The CDR3 end lies 4 residues beyond the end of the read and is filled in from the germline J gene. This CDR3 has 13 residues. V was shortened by 3 bases and J by 2 bases, with 6 bases between the two germline ends. Germline CDR1 is FNHDT and CDR2 is SITEND (reference sequence).

With regard to this clone: The gene names here belong to mouse. The CDR3 is cut off 4 residues early in the read; its end comes from the germline J gene. The rearrangement joins TRBV1 to TRBJ2-7, with D possibly TRBD1 on 5 matching bases. The CDR3 covers 12 residues. CDR1 and CDR2 from the germline V gene are NSQYPW and LRSPGD (reference sequence). The CDR3 sequence is CTCRSTEYEQYF. The sequenced part of the CDR3 DNA is TGCACCTGCAGGTCGACAGAATAT.

On this clone: Mouse names are used for the genes. The sequence runs out 4 residues before the end of the CDR3; the remainder is reconstructed from the germline J gene. This rearrangement joins TRBV13-1 to TRBJ2-1; unclear D gene. Trimming shortened V by 5 bases and J by 3 bases, and 6 bases separated the two germline ends. The length of the CDR3 is 12 residues. The V gene's germline CDR1 is NSHNY and CDR2 SYGAGN. CDR3 bases read: TGTGCCAGCAGACAAATCTATGCT. This sequence encodes CASRQIYA. The whole CDR3 sequence reads CASRQIYAEQFF.

This clone turned up a few times. Gene names and germline match the mouse. The sequence runs out 4 residues before the end of the CDR3; the remainder is reconstructed from the germline J gene. Other DNA sequences of this sample code for an identical CDR3. V and J are TRBV31 and TRBJ2-2; D call uncertain. Trimming pared 0 bases from V and 0 bases from J, leaving 5 bases between. The CDR3 spans 14 residues. Germline loops: CDR1 GKSSPN, CDR2 SITVG. The CDR3 loop reads CAWSLGANTGQLYF. Partial CDR3 DNA: TGTGCCTGGAGTCTGGGAGCAAACACCGGG. The variable domain in full, completed from reference TRBV31 and TRBJ2-2, reads AQTIHQWPVAEIKAVGSPLSLGCTIKGKSSPNLYWYWQATGGTLQQLFYSITVGQVESVVQLNLSASRPKDDQFILSTEKLLLSHSGFYLCAWSLGANTGQLYFGEGSKLTVL.

This clone was observed a handful of times. The gene names here belong to mouse. The read ends 4 residues shy of where the CDR3 ends; the end is completed using the germline J gene. The chain recombines TRBV13-1 with TRBJ1-1, with a possible D match to TRBD1 (6 bases). The CDR3 totals 15 residues. Between the trimmed V and J ends, which lost 3 bases and 1 base, there was a span of 13 bases. Germline V CDR1 and CDR2: NSHNY, SYGAGN. CDR3 loop: CASSAPGTPNTEVFF. The CDR3 DNA, read in part, is TGTGCCAGCAGTGCCCCCGGGACACCGAACACA.

This clone has just a few counts. Gene names denote mouse genes. The read finishes 4 residues shy of the CDR3 end, and the germline J gene is used to complete it. The genes are TRBV13-1 and TRBJ2-7; a weak D match, TRBD2 (6 bases). This CDR3 spans 12 amino acids. Germline CDR1 NSHNY, CDR2 SYGAGN. The ends were cut back, 4 bases at V and 3 bases at J, with 8 bases in the middle. The CDR3 bases that were read are TGTGCCAGCAGTCCTGGGGTCTAT. Translated, it gives CASSPGVY. The full CDR3 sequence reads CASSPGVYEQYF.

This clone was observed a few times. Mouse germline and gene names are used. Other DNA sequences in the same sample also yield this CDR3. CDR3 sequence reads: CASSPGTASQNTLYF. The CDR3 DNA, read in part, is TGTGCCAGCAGTCCCGGGACAGCTAGTCAAAAC. This chain connects TRBV19 to TRBJ2-4, with 7 bases aligning to TRBD1. Coverage ceases 4 residues before the CDR3 finishes, and the germline J gene fills in the end. Germline trimming cut 4 bases from V and 0 bases from J; bases unmatched to any gene: 5. CDR1 is FNHDT and CDR2 is SITEND in the germline V gene (reference sequence). This CDR3 is built from 15 residues.

Concerning this clone itself: Genes here carry mouse names. The read ends 4 residues shy of where the CDR3 ends; the end is completed using the germline J gene. The chain links TRBV17 to TRBJ2-5; the match to TRBD2 covers 7 bases. Per germline, CDR1 MNHDT and CDR2 YYDKIL. The CDR3 is 14 residues long. The CDR3 sequence: CASSQTGRKDTQYF. The covered CDR3 bases are TGTGCTAGCAGTCAGACTGGGAGGAAAGAC.

The table lists this clone with a few counts. Genes here carry mouse names. The read finishes 4 residues shy of the CDR3 end, and the germline J gene is used to complete it. The chain links TRBV13-3 to TRBJ1-1; no clear D gene. The germline V gene has CDR1 NNHDY and CDR2 SYVADS. The ends were cut back, 1 base at V and 4 bases at J, with 8 bases in the middle. This CDR3 contains 13 residues. Partial CDR3 DNA: TGTGCCAGCAGTGATATGACACTCACA. This translates into CASSDMTLT. The full CDR3 protein reads CASSDMTLTEVFF.

About this clone itself: The gene names given are mouse names. Read data end 4 residues before the CDR3 end; the end is taken from the germline J gene. Other DNA sequences in the sample encode the same CDR3. V is TRBV14 and J is TRBJ2-1; tentatively, D is TRBD1 (5 bases). The CDR3 runs to 15 residues. Trimming stripped 1 base from V and 1 base from J, with 9 bases between. CDR1 and CDR2 (germline): SGHDT, FRDEAV. CDR3 sequence: CASSFQGGNYAEQFF. The CDR3 DNA, read in part, is TGTGCCAGCAGTTTCCAGGGCGGGAACTATGCT.

This clone was recorded a few times. Mouse gene names and germline throughout. The missing CDR3 end, 4 residues past where the read stops, is filled in from the germline J gene. The chain recombines TRBV19 with TRBJ2-7; D not resolved. This CDR3 has 13 residues. The germline V gene encodes CDR1 FNHDT and CDR2 SITEND (reference sequence). V was clipped by 6 bases and J by 3 bases, with 13 bases between them. CDR3 bases read: TGTGCCAGCACCCCCGTGACAAACTAT. Its translation: CASTPVTNY. The entire CDR3 protein reads CASTPVTNYEQYF.

About this clone: Each gene name is a mouse one. The DNA ends 4 residues before the CDR3 does, and the rest of the CDR3 is filled in from the germline J gene. V is TRBV13-1 and J is TRBJ2-3; 8 nucleotides align to TRBD1. The CDR3 sequence is 15 residues long. The germline V gene encodes CDR1 NSHNY and CDR2 SYGAGN. The ends lost 3 bases at V and 1 base at J; junction bases unmatched: 4. The sequenced CDR3 bases are TGTGCCAGCAGTGTAAACAGGGGGGGTGCAGAA. It specifies CASSVNRGGAE. The full CDR3 reads CASSVNRGGAETLYF.

About this clone: Gene names and germline match the mouse. The CDR3 reads CASSPHTGGRGSDYTF. The CDR3 bases that were read are TGTGCCAGCAGCCCCCATACAGGGGGTCGGGGCTCC. The chain combines TRBV2 with TRBJ1-2; 8 nucleotides agree with TRBD1. The CDR3 is cut off 4 residues early in the read; its end comes from the germline J gene. J gave up 4 bases and V 4 bases, and 11 bases lay outside the gene matches. Germline CDR1 is LGHNA and CDR2 is YSYQKL. The CDR3 sequence is 16 residues long.

This clone occurred a few times. The gene names given are mouse names. The read comes to an end 4 residues before the CDR3 does, leaving the germline J gene to fill in the end. V usage is TRBV13-1 and J usage is TRBJ2-7, with D possibly TRBD1 on 6 matching bases. Trimming removed 1 base from V and 0 bases from J, with 14 bases in between. Germline assignment: CDR1 NSHNY and CDR2 SYGAGN. CDR3 size: 16 residues. CDR3 DNA, as far as it was read: TGTGCCAGCAGTGATCCCTCGGACAGAAACTCCTAT. Translation gives CASSDPSDRNSY. Given in full, the CDR3 is CASSDPSDRNSYEQYF.

Concerning this clone itself: Germline and genes: mouse. The read falls 4 residues short of the CDR3 end, and the missing part is taken from the germline J gene. The identical CDR3 is also encoded by other nucleotide sequences in the sample. The chain couples TRBV13-1 to TRBJ2-1; 10 bases match TRBD1. The CDR3 runs to 16 residues. Per the germline V gene, CDR1 is NSHNY and CDR2 is SYGAGN. V shed 3 bases, J shed 3 bases, and the junction held 6 bases outside the gene matches. The CDR3 reads CASSGRDRGLYAEQFF. The sequenced CDR3 bases are TGTGCCAGCAGTGGCCGGGACAGGGGCCTCTATGCT.

In the case of this clone: Gene names are mouse gene names. The CDR3 end is not reached by the read, which stops 4 residues before it; the germline J gene fills it in. The rearrangement links TRBV1 to TRBJ1-2; 8 bases agree with TRBD1. The germline V gene has CDR1 NSQYPW and CDR2 LRSPGD (reference sequence). The CDR3 totals 12 residues. The CDR3 bases that were read are TGCACCTGCAGTCTAGACAGGGGC. Translation gives CTCSLDRG. The full CDR3 sequence reads CTCSLDRGDYTF.